This T cell receptor beta chain is from a study of T cells after yellow fever vaccination. Study-level findings and limits: Reappearance after the booster was observed for most primary-vaccination clones (roughly 96% CD4, over 75% CD8).

UMIs were added to TCR cDNA along with a universal primer site when it was made by 5'RACE template switching. MiXCR was run by TCRdb on the 5' RACE reads, yielding one entry per CDR3 protein. The sample lists under 250,000 distinct CDR3 sequences; 3% to 4% were seen once. The length of the CDR3 is 17 residues. Germline-derived CDR1 and CDR2 are SGHRS and YFSETQ. V dropped 0 bases and J dropped 5 bases, with 21 bases sitting between them. This clonotype has more than one count but fewer than ten. The target antigen is unknown. V is TRBV5-1 and J is TRBJ2-7, with TRBD2 as a possible D gene (5 bases). Here the sequenced sample was CD4+ T cells sorted from PBMCs, taken 10 days after the yellow fever booster vaccination. This receptor was identified in a man between 18 and 29 years old who received the YFV17D yellow fever vaccine. The CDR3 region has the DNA TGCGCCAGCAGCTTGGACCCCTCTCCGGGCGTCGGGAACGAGCAGTACTTC. Its translation is CASSLDPSPGVGNEQYF.